Each of the 22 T cell receptor beta chains below was sequenced from the same sample in a study of post-analysis software for immune sequencing data. Prepared TCR beta cDNA libraries contained unique molecular identifiers. MiXCR, run by TCRdb on the PCR reads, gives a single entry per CDR3 protein. The sample holds hundreds of thousands of distinct CDR3 sequences; roughly 58% are singletons and the top ten take approximately 4.2%. Study results and limitations: Patients showed TRBV5-6, TRBV5-1 and TRBV20-1 among a few TRBV segments more frequent than in controls.

These receptors have no known antigen. The sequencing input was blood. The receptors here all came from a girl aged 10-17 years with multiple sclerosis.

The V gene is TRBV12-3 or TRBV12-4, the J gene TRBJ2-6; D possibly corresponds to TRBD1 (5 bases). Deletions cut 3 bases from V and 4 bases from J, with 10 bases between. This CDR3 has 15 residues. Written as DNA, the CDR3 is TGTGCCAGCAGTTTTCTAGGGGTCGGGGCCAACGTCCTGACTTTC. It specifies CASSFLGVGANVLTF.

This clonotype was found once. The V and J genes are TRBV5-1 and TRBJ2-5; D remains unclear. Germline CDR1 and CDR2: SGHRS and YFSETQ. V lost 0 bases, J lost 13 bases, and 16 bases lay in between. The CDR3 extends over 13 amino acids. Written as DNA, the CDR3 is TGCGCCAGCAGCTTGGTTCGCTTCCACGAGCGGTACTTC. Translation: CASSLVRFHERYF.

This clonotype appeared a few times. The chain uses TRBV20-1 and TRBJ2-7; perhaps TRBD2 as D (6 bases). This CDR3 contains 12 residues. V was trimmed by 1 base and J by 3 bases, leaving 7 bases between them. In germline, CDR1 is DFQATT, CDR2 SNEGSKA (reference sequence). In DNA, the CDR3 is TGCAGTGCTAGAGCGCGGGGCTACGAGCAGTACTTC. Its translation is CSARARGYEQYF.

A few counts support this clonotype. This chain joins TRBV20-1 and TRBJ1-6; 11 bases agree with TRBD1. Germline CDR1 DFQATT, CDR2 SNEGSKA (reference sequence). V trimming: 5 bases; J trimming: 10 bases; junction bases outside the gene matches: 4. The CDR3 length is 13 residues. DNA of the CDR3: TGCAGTGCTCCGGGACAGGGGGGCTCACCCCTCCACTTT. Amino acids: CSAPGQGGSPLHF.

The genes are TRBV7-6 and TRBJ1-4; maybe TRBD1 (5 bases). The germline V gene has CDR1 SGHVS and CDR2 FNYEAQ. This CDR3 contains 14 residues. V was trimmed by 3 bases and J by 7 bases, leaving 12 bases between them. The CDR3 DNA is TGTGCCAGCAGCTTTCAGGGCGCCGCTGAAAAACTGTTTTTT. Protein product: CASSFQGAAEKLFF.

This rearrangement joins TRBV9 to TRBJ2-5; the D gene is possibly TRBD2 (5 bases). CDR1 and CDR2 (germline): SGDLS, YYNGEE. The CDR3 length is 16 residues. V lost 3 bases to trimming and J lost 2 bases, with 17 bases between them. In DNA, the CDR3 is TGTGCCAGCAGCGCGCAACCTAGTGGAGGTCAAGAGACCCAGTACTTC. Translating gives CASSAQPSGGQETQYF.

This clonotype was found a few times. The V gene is TRBV6-5, the J gene TRBJ2-7; 11 bases map to TRBD2. CDR3 length: 14 amino acids. The V gene end was trimmed by 5 bases and the J gene end by 6 bases; junction bases not matched to a gene: 6. Germline values: CDR1 MNHEY, CDR2 SVGAGI. The CDR3 DNA reads TGTGCCAGCAGTAAATCCGGGACTAGCGGCGAGCAGTACTTC. Translating it yields CASSKSGTSGEQYF.

This rearrangement joins TRBV7-2 to TRBJ2-5, with 8 positions matching TRBD2. CDR3 size: 18 residues. The germline gives CDR1 SGHTA, CDR2 FQGNSA. The V gene end was trimmed by 6 bases and the J gene end by 4 bases; junction bases not matched to a gene: 19. The CDR3, as DNA: TGTGCCAGCAGTCATAACGTCGGGGAGCGGGAGAAACGAGAGACCCAGTACTTC. It translates to CASSHNVGEREKRETQYF.

In its sample, this clonotype was seen a few times. The chain employs TRBV6-1 and TRBJ2-5; a weak D match, TRBD2 (5 bases). V shed 0 bases and J shed 12 bases, with 14 bases lying between them. The CDR3 totals 13 residues. From germline, CDR1 is MNHNS and CDR2 SASEGT. The CDR3: CASSEAERVVEYF. As DNA, the CDR3 is TGTGCCAGCAGTGAAGCAGAGAGGGTAGTTGAGTACTTC.

This clonotype has more than one count but fewer than ten. The chain recombines TRBV12-3 or TRBV12-4 with TRBJ1-1; D is undetermined. The V end lost 2 bases, the J end lost 5 bases, and 6 bases lay between the germline ends. The CDR3 is 12 residues long. CDR3 amino acids: CASSLKGTEAFF. Here the CDR3 DNA reads TGTGCCAGCAGTTTAAAGGGAACTGAAGCTTTCTTT.

This clonotype was recorded once. V gene TRBV15 combines with J gene TRBJ2-3; 8 bases are a match to TRBD1. This CDR3 spans 16 amino acids. CDR1 is LNHNV, CDR2 YYDKDF, per germline (reference sequence). V trimming: 0 bases; J trimming: 7 bases; junction bases outside the gene matches: 9. CDR3 in amino acids: CATSRDRAGGMYTQYF. The CDR3 nucleotides are TGTGCCACCAGCAGAGATCGCGCAGGGGGCATGTATACGCAGTATTTT.

The rearrangement links TRBV20-1 to TRBJ2-1; either TRBD1 or TRBD2 may fit D (6 bases each). This CDR3 has 16 amino acids. Germline CDR1 is DFQATT and CDR2 is SNEGSKA (reference sequence). Deletions cut 1 base from V and 7 bases from J, with 20 bases between. CDR3 residues: CSARVAGEGGSNEQFF. CDR3 bases: TGCAGTGCTAGAGTCGCCGGTGAGGGGGGTTCGAATGAGCAGTTCTTC.

This chain uses TRBV10-3 with TRBJ2-7, with D perhaps matching TRBD2 (5 bases). There are 15 residues in the CDR3. The V and J ends lost 5 bases and 4 bases respectively, with 18 bases between them. Germline-derived CDR1 and CDR2 are ENHRY and SYGVKD. The CDR3, as DNA: TGTGCCATCAGTCCCGAAAGGACGGACTCGTACGAGCAGTACTTC. Translation: CAISPERTDSYEQYF.

V and J are TRBV12-3 or TRBV12-4 and TRBJ1-1; 9 nucleotides align to TRBD1. The length of the CDR3 is 15 residues. V gave up 0 bases and J gave up 5 bases; unmatched junction bases: 4. In nucleotides, the CDR3 is TGTGCCAGCAGTTTAGCTTGGACAGGGGTTACTGAAGCTTTCTTT. Its protein is CASSLAWTGVTEAFF.

Many counts were recorded for this clonotype. Germline and junction disagree at one end, which may indicate a read error. The chain links TRBV5-1 to TRBJ2-7, with TRBD1 as a possible D gene (5 bases). The CDR3 loop spans 13 amino acids. Per the germline V gene, CDR1 is SGHRS and CDR2 is YFSETQ. The CDR3 loop is CASSLAGNYEQYF. The CDR3 DNA is TGTGCCAGCAGCTTGGCAGGGAACTACGAGCAGTACTTC.

The chain recombines TRBV2 with TRBJ2-6; D possibly matches TRBD1 or TRBD2 (7 bases each). Trimming pared 11 bases from V and 0 bases from J, leaving 17 bases between. Germline V gene sequence: CDR1 SNHLY, CDR2 FYNNEI. The CDR3 sequence is 16 residues long. CDR3 region: CAGGGQRGSGANVLTF. The CDR3 DNA reads TGTGCCGGGGGGGGACAGAGGGGCTCTGGGGCCAACGTCCTGACTTTC.

This chain links TRBV20-1 with TRBJ1-5; D is unclear. Trimming pared 1 base from V and 3 bases from J, leaving 16 bases between. This CDR3 is 16 amino acids long. CDR1 and CDR2 (germline): DFQATT, SNEGSKA (reference sequence). The CDR3 loop reads CSARGRGSVYNQPQHF. The DNA for the CDR3 is TGCAGTGCTAGAGGGCGAGGCAGTGTCTACAATCAGCCCCAGCATTTT.

V usage is TRBV7-9 and J usage is TRBJ2-1; D gene uncertain. Germline CDR1 and CDR2: SEHNR and FQNEAQ (reference sequence). V was clipped by 2 bases and J by 9 bases, with 11 bases between them. The CDR3 is made up of 13 amino acids. The DNA for the CDR3 is TGTGCCAGCAGCTTATTTACTGTTTTTGAGCAGTTCTTC. As protein: CASSLFTVFEQFF.

The CDR3 sequence: CSARSRESYNEQFF. CDR3 DNA: TGCAGTGCTAGAAGCCGGGAGTCCTACAATGAGCAGTTCTTC. This chain links TRBV20-1 with TRBJ2-1, with a weak D call TRBD2 (6 bases). The germline V gene has CDR1 DFQATT and CDR2 SNEGSKA (reference sequence). The germline V and J ends were trimmed by 2 bases and 1 base, with 9 bases remaining between them. The CDR3 loop spans 14 amino acids.

The chain combines TRBV7-9 with TRBJ1-2; D gene ambiguous. The CDR3 extends over 16 amino acids. Germline V gene lookup returns CDR1 SEHNR and CDR2 FQNEAQ (reference sequence). V lost 1 base, J lost 2 bases, and 14 bases lay in between. The CDR3 region is CASSLDLSLGNYGYTF. In DNA, the CDR3 is TGTGCCAGCAGCTTAGACCTCAGCCTGGGCAACTATGGCTACACCTTC. Combining the CDR3 with reference TRBV7-9 and TRBJ1-2 gives the whole variable domain DTGVSQNPRHKITKRGQNVTFRCDPISEHNRLYWYRQTLGQGPEFLTYFQNEAQLEKSRLLSDRFSAERPKGSFSTLEIQRTEQGDSAMYLCASSLDLSLGNYGYTFGSGTRLTVV.

This rearrangement joins TRBV2 to TRBJ1-2, with TRBD1 matching 10 bases. CDR3 length: 15 amino acids. Germline V gives CDR1 SNHLY, CDR2 FYNNEI. Trimming took 6 bases from V and 4 from J; bases not matched to a gene: 8. This CDR3 is CASRPGQGVFYGYTF. The CDR3 nucleotides are TGTGCCAGCAGACCCGGACAGGGGGTTTTCTATGGCTACACCTTC.

The chain carries TRBV7-8 and TRBJ2-3; D not resolved. Germline CDR1 is SGHVS and CDR2 is FQNEAQ. V gave up 1 base and J gave up 0 bases, with 11 bases separating them. The length of the CDR3 is 16 residues. For the CDR3, the DNA is TGTGCCAGCAGCTTAGGGAATACCCCTAGCACAGATACGCAGTATTTT. Amino acids: CASSLGNTPSTDTQYF. The variable domain in full, with the rest retrieved from reference TRBV7-8 and TRBJ2-3, is GAGVSQSPRYKVAKRGQDVALRCDPISGHVSLFWYQQALGQGPEFLTYFQNEAQLDKSGLPSDRFFAERPEGSVSTLKIQRTQQEDSAVYLCASSLGNTPSTDTQYFGPGTRLTVL.